Listed here is a single T cell receptor (beta chain). The specificity of this receptor is unknown. Per-nucleotide qualities are absent, and no much larger clonotype sits a single base away. The immunoSEQ Assay was used to sequence TCR beta CDR3 regions from DNA. Per the authors' processing: T cell density was computed as TCR beta template counts normalized to usable DNA estimated by amplifying housekeeping genes. Richness was estimated using the preseqR package, with extrapolation to 400,000 templates for PBMC samples and to 120,000 templates for tissue samples. Clonality was calculated as one minus Pielou's evenness. Differential abundance testing on productive amino-acid clonotypes, with a minimum total count of 5 and an alpha of 0.1, was used to identify tissue-enriched TCRs. The Jaccard Index and the Morisita Overlap Index were used to measure how much the repertoires overlapped between compartments. TCR beta CDR3s were clustered by GLIPH together with public tetramer-defined viral CDR3s, and at least three viral sequences plus V-gene enrichment were required for viral motifs. This is the immuneACCESS table as TCRdb keeps it, with only in-frame sequences that have V and J called. A part of the clones is gone; compared with another copy, unresolved V genes explain less than half, and the rest is unexplained. V and J calls and clone size are as listed in that table; D and trimming were resolved from the DNA. A total of 100,000 to 150,000 clones appear in this sample, roughly 90% of them only once. Clones ranked in the top ten supply around 1.5% of the sample.

Trimming at the junction amounts to 6 bases on V and 6 bases on J, and the germline ends lie 18 bases apart. Counted from cysteine to phenylalanine, this CDR3 has 15 amino acids. This entry keeps only the CDR3 DNA: 45 bases, framed from base 1. CDR1 and CDR2 were assigned from the germline V gene as MNHEY and SVGAGI. At diagnosis, tumor, uninvolved tumor-adjacent lung and peripheral blood were collected and then preserved as a mix of FFPE and fresh-frozen material. For TCR repertoire profiling, the blood samples were analyzed as peripheral blood mononuclear cells. This sample stems from a study of T cells in localized non-small cell lung cancer (dated by TCRdb to 2020 to 2022). Study-level background: T cell repertoires of approximately 250 early-stage NSCLC patients were analyzed, with tumors being compared against uninvolved tumor-adjacent lungs. The cohort comprised under 250 treatment-naïve NSCLC patients with resected, localized lung tumors. NSCLC patients had a mean age of roughly 66 years, and around 130 were male and over 85 female. Broad study findings and their caveats: Longer overall survival was associated with higher blood T cell density, whereas shorter survival was associated with higher adjacent-lung clonality. Uninvolved tumor-adjacent lung showed the highest T cell clonality, higher than tumor, which suggests more focused antigenic responses in the adjacent lung. Because the study design was exploratory, TCR variables were selected using unadjusted p-values without false-discovery rate correction. Because multi-region sequencing of the tumors was not done, intratumor heterogeneity could not be ruled out. A median of roughly 50 of the top 100 tumor clones turned up in the paired uninvolved adjacent lung, and 25 to 35 of those clones also ranked among the top 100 of that same adjacent lung.

Sequences were derived from peripheral blood, sampled before any cancer treatment. This TCR was sampled from an older female donor with stage I lung adenocarcinoma. The V gene is TRBV6-5 and the J gene is TRBJ1-5, with a tentative D gene TRBD1 over 5 matching bases. This receptor has the CDR3 CASRGTGVVGQPQHF. The DNA is TGTGCCAGCAGGGGTACGGGGGTAGTAGGTCAGCCCCAGCATTTT.